This T cell receptor (beta chain) was found in a study of blood T cell repertoires in COVID-19. Background on the study: T cells, B-cell-depleted T cells, or PBMCs supplied cDNA or gDNA.

Here immunoSEQ multiplex PCR was the method, and the copy in TCRdb shows in-frame clones only, minus some. The table has 70,000 to 100,000 clones, 89% seen once; the top ten hold around 2.9%. Germline V gives CDR1 SGHTA, CDR2 FQGNSA. This CDR3 has 14 amino acids. Unmatched junction bases numbered 3, after V lost 5 bases and J lost 6 bases. Sequenced sample: peripheral blood. The chain recombines TRBV7-2 with TRBJ1-4; 10 positions match TRBD1. This TCR derives from a man between 45 and 60 years old with COVID-19, enrolled during active disease. CDR3 bases: TGTGCCAGCAGCCGGGACAGGGGCTATGAAAAACTGTTTTTT. Amino acids: CASSRDRGYEKLFF.